Listed below are T cell receptor beta chains from one sample, sequenced in a study of early T cells in non-severe SARS-CoV-2 infection. TCRdb re-called the 5' RACE reads through MiXCR, storing one row per CDR3 protein. The sample consists of tens of thousands of distinct CDR3 sequences, 13% of them appearing once. Sequencing used whole blood. These TCRs come from an adult who was a healthcare worker with PCR-confirmed SARS-CoV-2 infection or an uninfected control (not recorded which). Each CDR3 is given with its conserved first and last residue. The D gene is left open where the match is weak. Size tells how often a clone was seen (once, few, many) or the class of an expanded clone, and some rows leave it out.

v_gene	j_gene	abundance	d_gene	CDR3nt	CDR3aa
TRBV7-3	TRBJ1-2	many	.	TGTGCCAGCAGCTTAACAGGGGGCTATGGCTACACCTTC	CASSLTGGYGYTF
TRBV3-1	TRBJ2-3	many	.	TGTGCCAGCAGCCAGGCTTGGGGCCGCACAGATACGCAGTATTTT	CASSQAWGRTDTQYF
TRBV7-2	TRBJ1-2	many	.	TGTGCCAGCAGCTTAAGTGCCGTAGGCTATGGCTACACCTTC	CASSLSAVGYGYTF
TRBV15	TRBJ2-5	.	TRBD2	TGTGCCACCAGGGACGGACTAGCGGGGGTCCCCCAGTACTTC	CATRDGLAGVPQYF
TRBV5-6	TRBJ2-6	many	.	TGTGCCAGCAGCTCCAGGGGGGGCAACGTCCTGACTTTC	CASSSRGGNVLTF
TRBV9	TRBJ1-6	many	.	TGTGCCAGCAGCGAGGGACCTACTTACTCCTATAATTCACCCCTCCACTTT	CASSEGPTYSYNSPLHF
TRBV19	TRBJ1-5	few	.	TGTGCCAGTAGGCCTCTTCCAGGACTTCAGGAGCAACAGCCCCAGCATTTT	CASRPLPGLQEQQPQHF
TRBV7-6	TRBJ2-3	many	TRBD2	TGTGCCAGCAGCTCCGCTAGCGGGACCGGCACAGATACGCAGTATTTT	CASSSASGTGTDTQYF
TRBV6-4	TRBJ2-3	many	TRBD2	TGTGCCAGCAGTGAAGAAGCGGGGGATTCCACAGATACGCAGTATTTT	CASSEEAGDSTDTQYF
TRBV30	TRBJ2-3	.	.	TGTGCCTGGGGGGCGGTAGTTGGGACAGATACGCAGTATTTT	CAWGAVVGTDTQYF
TRBV6-2/TRBV6-3	TRBJ1-3	many	TRBD1	TGTGCCAGCAGTCTGACAGGGAGTGGAAACACCATATATTTT	CASSLTGSGNTIYF
TRBV29-1	TRBJ2-7	few	TRBD1	TGCAGCGTTGGACAGGGGGACCACGAGCAGTACTTC	CSVGQGDHEQYF
TRBV29-1	TRBJ2-7	.	.	TGCAGTGCCTTGGGCCAGGGCTACGAGCAGTACTTC	CSALGQGYEQYF
TRBV7-9	TRBJ1-4	few	.	TGTGCCAGCAGCTTTGGCACAACTAATGAAAAACTGTTTTTT	CASSFGTTNEKLFF
TRBV2	TRBJ1-1	few	.	TGTGCCAGCAGTGAGAGACGCAAGAACACTGAAGCTTTCTTT	CASSERRKNTEAFF
TRBV4-2	TRBJ2-6	many	.	TGTGCCAGCAGCCAACCTACAGGGTACCCTGGGGCCAACGTCCTGACTTTC	CASSQPTGYPGANVLTF
TRBV20-1	TRBJ2-7	few	TRBD2	TGCAGTGCTAGGGCGCCGGGACTAGACGAGCAGTACTTC	CSARAPGLDEQYF
TRBV6-2/TRBV6-3	TRBJ2-3	many	TRBD1	TGTGCCAGCAGTTTCGGGACAGTGTCGTGGACGCAGTATTTT	CASSFGTVSWTQYF
TRBV5-1	TRBJ2-6	.	TRBD1	TGCGCCAGCAGCTACGACAGGGCTGGGGCCAACGTCCTGACTTTC	CASSYDRAGANVLTF
TRBV7-2	TRBJ2-5	many	.	TGTGCCAGCAGCTTAAGGACATCTCAAGAGACCCAGTACTTC	CASSLRTSQETQYF
TRBV6-2/TRBV6-3	TRBJ2-4	many	TRBD1	TGTGCCAGCAGCCAGGGGGCTAAAGGCGGTAAAAACATTCAGTACTTC	CASSQGAKGGKNIQYF
TRBV5-1	TRBJ2-3	.	.	TGCGCCAGCAGCTTGGCAGCGTCCGGGACTAGCACAGATACGCAGTATTTT	CASSLAASGTSTDTQYF
TRBV2	TRBJ2-1	many	TRBD2	TGTGCCAGCAGTGATCAGTTAGCGGGGGTTAATGAGCAGTTCTTC	CASSDQLAGVNEQFF
TRBV11-3	TRBJ2-7	.	.	TGTGCCAGCAGCTCCCAGCCGGGGGCCCGATACGAGCAGTACTTC	CASSSQPGARYEQYF
TRBV4-2	TRBJ1-4	many	.	TGTGCCAGCAGCCGAGTTTCACAGGCTGCAACTAATGAAAAACTGTTTTTT	CASSRVSQAATNEKLFF
TRBV12-3/TRBV12-4	TRBJ1-5	many	TRBD1	TGTGCCAGCCACAGACAGGGGTCGGAAAGTCAGCCCCAGCATTTT	CASHRQGSESQPQHF
TRBV6-1	TRBJ1-1	.	.	TGTGCCAGCAGTGGCCGGGCCCAAGAAACGGGGAACACTGAAGCTTTCTTT	CASSGRAQETGNTEAFF
TRBV2	TRBJ2-5	.	.	TGTGCCAGCAGTCCCGGCAGGACCCAGTACTTC	CASSPGRTQYF
TRBV7-9	TRBJ1-1	many	TRBD1	TGTGCCAGCAGCTTGGCCGGGACAGGGTTAAACACTGAAGCTTTCTTT	CASSLAGTGLNTEAFF
TRBV5-6	TRBJ2-7	many	.	TGTGCCAGCAGCCAAGGACAGATGAACGTCTACGAGCAGTACTTC	CASSQGQMNVYEQYF
TRBV7-2	TRBJ2-2	.	.	TGTGCCAGCAGCTTAGATCAGGTTTGGACCGGGGAGCTGTTTTTT	CASSLDQVWTGELFF
TRBV29-1	TRBJ1-1	many	.	TGCAGCGTTGAACAGGCAAGAGGCACTGAAGCTTTCTTT	CSVEQARGTEAFF
TRBV11-2	TRBJ2-3	many	TRBD1	TGTGCCAGCAGCCCAGACAGGGTCAATACGCAGTATTTT	CASSPDRVNTQYF
TRBV5-1	TRBJ2-7	once	TRBD1	TGCGCCAGCAGCCTACAGGGGAGCTCCTACGAGCAGTACTTC	CASSLQGSSYEQYF
TRBV25-1	TRBJ1-3	.	.	TGTGCCAGCAGTGAATTAACAGACCCCTCTGGAAACACCATATATTTT	CASSELTDPSGNTIYF
TRBV30	TRBJ1-5	few	.	TGTGCCTGGAGTACCGGTGGGCTAAGGGGTCGCAATCAGCCCCAGCATTTT	CAWSTGGLRGRNQPQHF
TRBV5-6	TRBJ2-7	.	.	TGTGCCAGCAGCTTGGGTCTGATCTCCTACGAGCAGTACTTC	CASSLGLISYEQYF
TRBV11-2	TRBJ2-7	few	.	TGTGCCAGCAGCATAGACAGGTTCTCCTACGAGCAGTACTTC	CASSIDRFSYEQYF
TRBV12-3/TRBV12-4	TRBJ1-1	many	.	TGTGCCAGCAGTCCCGGGACACTCCCCGTTATGAACACTGAAGCTTTCTTT	CASSPGTLPVMNTEAFF
TRBV5-5	TRBJ2-5	few	.	TGTGCCAGCAGCTTCAATCAAGAGACCCAGTACTTC	CASSFNQETQYF
TRBV7-2	TRBJ1-3	many	.	TGTGCCAGCAGCCCCCAAAGCTCTGGAAACACCATATATTTT	CASSPQSSGNTIYF
TRBV20-1	TRBJ2-7	many	TRBD2	TGCAGTGCTAGAGGGCTAGCGGGGGTCGAGCAGTACTTC	CSARGLAGVEQYF
TRBV11-2	TRBJ2-7	many	TRBD1	TGTGCCAGCAGCTTACGCGGCAGGGGGCAACTCTACGAGCAGTACTTC	CASSLRGRGQLYEQYF
TRBV18	TRBJ1-4	many	.	TGTGCCAGCTCCCGCGGTACTAATGAAAAACTGTTTTTT	CASSRGTNEKLFF
TRBV5-1	TRBJ2-1	many	.	TGCGCCAGCAGCGGTTCTGGGAGCTCCTACAATGAGCAGTTCTTC	CASSGSGSSYNEQFF
TRBV5-4	TRBJ2-1	few	.	TGTGCCAGCAGCCTCATGGGGTACTATGAGCAGTTCTTC	CASSLMGYYEQFF
TRBV6-2/TRBV6-3	TRBJ2-1	.	.	TGTGCCAGCAGTTCCCCGTGGCCCCTTGAAAATGAGCAGTTCTTC	CASSSPWPLENEQFF
TRBV12-3/TRBV12-4	TRBJ1-1	.	.	TGTGCCAGCAGTTTACGGGGGGACACTGAAGCTTTCTTT	CASSLRGDTEAFF
TRBV19	TRBJ2-5	many	TRBD2	TGTGCCAGTAGTGCGACTAGCGGGGGATTGAGGAAAGAGACCCAGTACTTC	CASSATSGGLRKETQYF
TRBV5-1	TRBJ2-7	few	.	TGCGCCAGCAGCTTGGCCCCGGGCTCCTACGAGCAGTACTTC	CASSLAPGSYEQYF
TRBV10-3	TRBJ2-7	many	TRBD1	TGTGCCATCAGAGACGGACAGGAAAGTTACGAGCAGTACTTC	CAIRDGQESYEQYF
TRBV6-5	TRBJ1-5	many	TRBD1	TGTGCCAGCAGAAGACAGGGAGAACAGCCCCAGCATTTT	CASRRQGEQPQHF
TRBV4-3	TRBJ2-2	.	.	TGCGCCAGCAGCCAAGATGGGCAATCGGGGGAGCTGTTTTTT	CASSQDGQSGELFF
TRBV4-3	TRBJ1-5	.	.	TGCGCCAGCAGCCAAGAGCAGGGGCAGGGTAGGGGCAATCAGCCCCAGCATTTT	CASSQEQGQGRGNQPQHF
TRBV5-1	TRBJ1-4	many	.	TGCGCCAGCAGCCCCTCCCCCAGGGTACATGAAAAACTGTTTTTT	CASSPSPRVHEKLFF